This TCR beta chain was identified during a study of regulatory T cells in long-lasting Graves disease. General observations from the study: Since the sample size was small, accuracy may have been reduced.

This clonotype was seen ten or more times. Its specificity is unknown. Building the TCR beta libraries relied on iRepertoire HTBI primers, and CDR3 regions underwent Arm-PCR. Each CDR3 protein gets one entry after TCRdb re-called the multiplex PCR reads with MiXCR. The table has 250,000 to 300,000 distinct CDR3 sequences, approximately 20% seen once. Time point described: newly diagnosed GD, antithyroid drugs for less than 3 months. Making the TCR library involved RNA that had been extracted from PBMCs. Germline V gene data show CDR1 as SNHLY and CDR2 as FYNNEI. This CDR3 comprises 13 residues. V was clipped by 6 bases and J by 3 bases, with 9 bases between them. The sample was also linked to a second study, of T cells in Graves' hyperthyroidism and ophthalmopathy.

V is TRBV2 and J is TRBJ1-5; the D gene is possibly TRBD1 (5 bases). The source of this sequence is a woman under 40 with Graves disease. The source material was peripheral blood mononuclear cells (PBMCs), sampled at new diagnosis, from a patient treated with antithyroid drugs. The CDR3 protein is CASRAGPNQPQHF. The DNA of the CDR3 is TGTGCCAGCAGGGCAGGGCCCAATCAGCCCCAGCATTTT.